These T cell receptor beta chains were read from a single sample in a study of human T cells and chemical hapten exposure. TCRdb re-derived calls from the RACE reads in MiXCR, one entry per CDR3 protein. The sample consists of about 52,000 distinct CDR3 sequences, 9.9% of them appearing once. Sequenced here: whole blood, sampled in connection with sensitization to the hapten diphenylcyclopropenone (DPC). The receptors shown here come from a woman between 40 and 55 years old with alopecia areata. Some clones in this sample may be carry-over from other donors' samples. The CDR3 runs from the conserved cysteine through the conserved F or W. A D gene is named only where the DNA matches it firmly. Rows give clone size only sometimes, using once, few, many, or a class for an expanded clone.

cdr3_nt	cdr3_aa	d_call	v_call	j_call	clone_size	cdr3_length
TGCCCCGTCCTCTCAGGGGGGCTAGCCAAAAACATTCAGTACTTC	CPVLSGGLAKNIQYF	-	TRBV10-1	TRBJ2-4	many	15
TGTGCCAGCAGTTTAGGGACAGATAATTCACCCCTCCACTTT	CASSLGTDNSPLHF	-	TRBV12-3/TRBV12-4	TRBJ1-6	many	14
TGTGCCAGCAGCCCCCCCGGGTATCCTGAAGCTTTCTTT	CASSPPGYPEAFF	-	TRBV7-9	TRBJ1-1	-	13
TGTGCCAGCAGCTCCACTCCCGGGACAGGCAGCTATGGCTACACCTTC	CASSSTPGTGSYGYTF	TRBD1	TRBV7-6	TRBJ1-2	many	16
TGTGCCACCAGTGATGGACTAGCGGGGGGAAATGAGCAGTTCTTC	CATSDGLAGGNEQFF	TRBD2	TRBV24-1	TRBJ2-1	-	15
TGTGCCAGTAGTCGCCCAACAGGGGGCGCAGAAAACACCATATATTTT	CASSRPTGGAENTIYF	TRBD1	TRBV19	TRBJ1-3	few	16
TGCAGTGCCCCGCCCGTCACCAAGGTTATGAACACTGAAGCTTTCTTT	CSAPPVTKVMNTEAFF	-	TRBV20-1	TRBJ1-1	-	16
TGCGCCAGCAGCCAAGATGACGGAGCCAAAAACATTCAGTACTTC	CASSQDDGAKNIQYF	-	TRBV4-1	TRBJ2-4	-	15
TGTGCCAGCAAAGGGGGCTACGAGCAGTACTTC	CASKGGYEQYF	-	TRBV2	TRBJ2-7	-	11
TGCAGTGCTAGAAACCCGGGACACGACGCCGGGGAGCTGTTTTTT	CSARNPGHDAGELFF	-	TRBV20-1	TRBJ2-2	-	15
TGTGCCTGGAGGGACAGGGTTCAAGAGACCCAGTACTTC	CAWRDRVQETQYF	TRBD1	TRBV30	TRBJ2-5	-	13
TGTGCCAGCTCTCTATTGGGACAGAAAACCTACGAGCAGTACTTC	CASSLLGQKTYEQYF	TRBD1	TRBV28	TRBJ2-7	many	15
TGCGCCAGCAGCTTAAAAGGGGGCGCCGACTATGGCTACACCTTC	CASSLKGGADYGYTF	TRBD1	TRBV5-1	TRBJ1-2	many	15
TGCAGCGTTGAAGACCAGGGGGGAACTGAAGCTTTCTTT	CSVEDQGGTEAFF	TRBD1	TRBV29-1	TRBJ1-1	-	13
TGTGCCAGCAGTGTCACGGCTAATACAGATACGCAGTATTTT	CASSVTANTDTQYF	-	TRBV25-1	TRBJ2-3	many	14
TGTGCCAGCAGTTCCATGCTGTCGTTGGATGAGCAGTTCTTC	CASSSMLSLDEQFF	-	TRBV28	TRBJ2-1	-	14
TGTGCCAGCAGTTTATTTGCGGAGGAGGGGGCTTGGAACACTGAAGCTTTCTTT	CASSLFAEEGAWNTEAFF	TRBD1	TRBV27	TRBJ1-1	-	18
TGTGCCATTTACGGACAGGGAGGATCTAACTATGGCTACACCTTC	CAIYGQGGSNYGYTF	TRBD1	TRBV12-3/TRBV12-4	TRBJ1-2	few	15
TGTGCCACCGCGACTAGCGGGGGATGGGGCACAGATACGCAGTATTTT	CATATSGGWGTDTQYF	TRBD2	TRBV19	TRBJ2-3	many	16
TGCAGTGCCGCCGGGACAGGGGCGATCGGGGATGGCTACACCTTC	CSAAGTGAIGDGYTF	TRBD1	TRBV20-1	TRBJ1-2	many	15
TGTGCCAGCAGTTTCTCCGGGACGCGCGGCTACACCTTC	CASSFSGTRGYTF	-	TRBV27	TRBJ1-2	few	13
TGTGCCAGCAGCCATGTCGCGACGGGGGATACGCAGTATTTT	CASSHVATGDTQYF	-	TRBV7-2	TRBJ2-3	many	14
TGCAGCGTTGAAAAAGGGGTCAATGAGCAGTTCTTC	CSVEKGVNEQFF	-	TRBV29-1	TRBJ2-1	many	12
TGTGCCAGCAGTGACTCTCAAGGGGGCACAGATACGCAGTATTTT	CASSDSQGGTDTQYF	-	TRBV6-4	TRBJ2-3	-	15
TGCAGTGCTAGACACGATTACGAGCAGTACTTC	CSARHDYEQYF	-	TRBV20-1	TRBJ2-7	many	11
TGTGCCAGCAGCCCTCAAGGGGGGGTGTACGAGCAGTACTTC	CASSPQGGVYEQYF	-	TRBV7-2	TRBJ2-7	-	14
TGTGCCAGCAGCCAAGTAGGGGGCGGTTCACCCCTCCACTTT	CASSQVGGGSPLHF	TRBD1	TRBV3-1	TRBJ1-6	-	14
TGTGCCAGCAGCCCCGGACTAGCGGGGGGGTCAGAGACCCAGTACTTC	CASSPGLAGGSETQYF	TRBD2	TRBV11-3	TRBJ2-5	many	16
TGTGCCACCGGACCTAGCGTTAGAGCTTTCTTC	CATGPSVRAFF	-	TRBV6-1	TRBJ2-1	-	11
TGTGCCAGCAGCGTTTTAGGCGATACGCAGTATTTT	CASSVLGDTQYF	-	TRBV9	TRBJ2-3	once	12
TGTGCCAGCAGCCACGGGGCAGGGGGTAACAATGAGCAGTTCTTC	CASSHGAGGNNEQFF	TRBD1	TRBV6-4	TRBJ2-1	many	15
TGTGCCAGCAGCACCTATGGTGGGACCCAGTACTTC	CASSTYGGTQYF	-	TRBV9	TRBJ2-5	many	12
TGTGCCAGCAGCCAACTGGGACAGTTGTACGAGCAGTACTTC	CASSQLGQLYEQYF	TRBD1	TRBV3-1	TRBJ2-7	many	14
TGTGCCAGCAGTGACTCGGAGACAGATCATTCACCCCTCCACTTT	CASSDSETDHSPLHF	-	TRBV6-4	TRBJ1-6	-	15
TGTGCCAGCCTCCCTGGAATGGTTCGTTCACCCCTCCACTTT	CASLPGMVRSPLHF	-	TRBV6-2/TRBV6-3	TRBJ1-6	once	14
TGCAGTGCTGCGGGACTAGCGGACTACAATGAGCAGTTCTTC	CSAAGLADYNEQFF	TRBD2	TRBV20-1	TRBJ2-1	many	14
TGTGCCAGTAGTATTGTTTCCGGACAGGGGGCGGACACTGAAGCTTTCTTT	CASSIVSGQGADTEAFF	TRBD1	TRBV19	TRBJ1-1	many	17
TGTGCAAGTCGCCTCCAAACGCTGACTAGCGCTGGGGCCAACGTCCTGACTTTC	CASRLQTLTSAGANVLTF	-	TRBV12-2	TRBJ2-6	-	18
TGTGCCAGCAGTGATTCGGCCCCCGGGGTCTACGAGCAGTACTTC	CASSDSAPGVYEQYF	-	TRBV12-3/TRBV12-4	TRBJ2-7	many	15
TGTGCCAGCCAACCTCGCCTAGAGGGGAATCAGCCCCAGCATTTT	CASQPRLEGNQPQHF	-	TRBV28	TRBJ1-5	many	15
TGCAGTGCCTTGATACACGGGGAGCTGTTTTTT	CSALIHGELFF	-	TRBV20-1	TRBJ2-2	-	11
TGTGCCAGCAGTCCTATGTCTGGAAACACCATATATTTT	CASSPMSGNTIYF	-	TRBV12-3/TRBV12-4	TRBJ1-3	-	13
TGTGCCAGCAGGAAACAGATGAACACTGAAGCTTTCTTT	CASRKQMNTEAFF	-	TRBV6-2/TRBV6-3	TRBJ1-1	many	13
TGTGCCAGCAGTTACCCACAGGGGAACGAGGAGACCCAGTACTTC	CASSYPQGNEETQYF	TRBD1	TRBV6-6	TRBJ2-5	many	15
TGTGCCAGCAGCCACCAATATAGCGGGGGGGCCCCCTACAATGAGCAGTTCTTC	CASSHQYSGGAPYNEQFF	TRBD2	TRBV3-1	TRBJ2-1	many	18
TGTGCCAGCAGGGCAGGGGGAGGTAGCACTGAAGCTTTCTTT	CASRAGGGSTEAFF	TRBD1	TRBV12-3/TRBV12-4	TRBJ1-1	many	14
TGTGCCAGCAGGGATGTGTCCCCAGATACGCAGTATTTT	CASRDVSPDTQYF	-	TRBV7-6	TRBJ2-3	few	13
TGCAGCGCCTCCCTTTCGGGCACCTTC	CSASLSGTF	-	TRBV29-1	TRBJ1-2	-	9
TGTGCCAGCAGTGGACTAGCGGGGCCCCAAGAGACCCAGTACTTC	CASSGLAGPQETQYF	TRBD2	TRBV6-6	TRBJ2-5	-	15
TGCAGCGTTGAGGGCAGGGGGGGTCAAGAGACCCAGTACTTC	CSVEGRGGQETQYF	-	TRBV29-1	TRBJ2-5	many	14
TGCAGTGCTAGAGGCTGGGGACAGTCAAATCAGCCCCAGCATTTT	CSARGWGQSNQPQHF	TRBD1	TRBV20-1	TRBJ1-5	few	15
TGCGCCAGCAGCCTCGGGCCCGGGGGGAATGAGCAGTTCTTC	CASSLGPGGNEQFF	TRBD2	TRBV4-1	TRBJ2-1	many	14
TGTGTCAGCAGCCTGACAGGGGATAATGAAAAACTGTTTTTT	CVSSLTGDNEKLFF	TRBD1	TRBV7-9	TRBJ1-4	-	14
TGCAGTGCTTCGGACAGGTACCCCCACAATGAGCAGTTCTTC	CSASDRYPHNEQFF	TRBD1	TRBV20-1	TRBJ2-1	few	14
TGTGCCAGCAGCAGGCCGGGGGCGGGAGAGACCCAGTACTTC	CASSRPGAGETQYF	-	TRBV5-4	TRBJ2-5	few	14
TGTGCCAGCAGCCGAGACAGGAACTCCTACAATGAGCAGTTCTTC	CASSRDRNSYNEQFF	-	TRBV27	TRBJ2-1	few	15
TGCAGCGTTGTCAGGAACACCGGGGAGCTGTTTTTT	CSVVRNTGELFF	-	TRBV29-1	TRBJ2-2	many	12
TGTGCCAGCAGCGTCAGTATGAACACTGAAGCTTTCTTT	CASSVSMNTEAFF	-	TRBV14	TRBJ1-1	many	13
TGTGCCAGCAGCTACGACACCTTGAACACTGAAGCTTTCTTT	CASSYDTLNTEAFF	-	TRBV7-3	TRBJ1-1	-	14